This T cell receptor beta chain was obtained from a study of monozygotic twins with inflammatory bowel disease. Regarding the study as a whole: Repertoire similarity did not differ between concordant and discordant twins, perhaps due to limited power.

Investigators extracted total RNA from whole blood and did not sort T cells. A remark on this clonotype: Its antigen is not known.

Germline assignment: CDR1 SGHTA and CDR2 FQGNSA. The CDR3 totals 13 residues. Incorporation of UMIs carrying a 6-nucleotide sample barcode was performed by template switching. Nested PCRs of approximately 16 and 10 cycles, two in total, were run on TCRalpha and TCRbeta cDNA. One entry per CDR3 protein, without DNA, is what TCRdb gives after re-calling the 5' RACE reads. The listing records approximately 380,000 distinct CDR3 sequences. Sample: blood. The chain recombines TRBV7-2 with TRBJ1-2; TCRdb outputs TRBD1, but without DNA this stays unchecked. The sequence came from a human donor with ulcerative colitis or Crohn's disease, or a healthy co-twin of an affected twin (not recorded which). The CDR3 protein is CASSLLGQYGYTF.